This T cell receptor beta chain is drawn from a study of blood T cell repertoires in COVID-19. In the study overall: Sample material is recorded as cDNA or gDNA derived from T cells, B-cell-depleted T cells, or PBMCs.

The Seattle site enrolled patients during active infection and followed them longitudinally. V was clipped by 0 bases and J by 7 bases; unmatched bases: 10. Germline V gives CDR1 SGHNT, CDR2 YYREEE (reference sequence). The CDR3 totals 16 residues. As processed by the authors: Researchers report that nucleated cell counts were estimated from reference gene primer amplification. The table came from immunoSEQ multiplex PCR; TCRdb's copy has only in-frame clones and leaves some out. Clone size and the V and J calls come from that table; the DNA yielded D and trimming. The table records roughly 380,000 clones, roughly 90% of them present only once.

The V and J genes are TRBV5-4 and TRBJ2-7; 10 nucleotides align to TRBD2. The TCR comes from a woman between 40 and 55 years old with COVID-19, enrolled during active disease. Material: peripheral blood. DNA for the CDR3: TGTGCCAGCAGCTTGGCCGGAGCGGGAGGGCCACGGGAGCAGTACTTC. This codes for CASSLAGAGGPREQYF.